Below are 5 T cell receptor beta chains sequenced from a single sample in a study. TCRdb's copy holds only in-frame clones and misses some; the assay was immunoSEQ multiplex PCR. Of 45,000 to 55,000 clones in the sample, approximately 95% were seen once. The specimen was PBMCs. All receptors derive from a man aged 40-55 years with rheumatoid arthritis.

The chain recombines TRBV9 with TRBJ1-5; tentative D call: TRBD1 (5 bases). CDR1 SGDLS and CDR2 YYNGEE come from the germline V gene. The V end lost 0 bases, the J end lost 2 bases, and 9 bases lay between the germline ends. This CDR3 is built from 15 residues. The DNA for the CDR3 is TGTGCCAGCAGCGTAGGTACAGGAGGCAATCAGCCCCAGCATTTT. The encoded protein is CASSVGTGGNQPQHF.

The chain links TRBV19 to TRBJ1-1, with D possibly being TRBD1 (5 bases). The CDR3 is 15 amino acids. V lost 1 base and J lost 0, with 9 bases in between. Germline loops: CDR1 LNHDA, CDR2 SQIVND (reference sequence). In DNA, the CDR3 is TGTGCCAGTAGTATAGTGGCAGGGATGAACACTGAAGCTTTCTTT. It yields the protein CASSIVAGMNTEAFF.

The chain recombines TRBV18 with TRBJ2-7, with a tentative D call TRBD1 (6 bases). This CDR3 is 15 amino acids long. With 2 bases removed from V and 0 bases from J, the gap between germline ends came to 11 bases. Germline V lookup: CDR1 KGHSH, CDR2 LQKENI. This CDR3 reads CASSPNRVSSYEQYF. The CDR3 DNA sequence: TGTGCCAGCTCACCAAACAGGGTGAGCTCCTACGAGCAGTACTTC.

This clone was recorded once. The chain couples TRBV5-1 to TRBJ2-3, with a possible D match to TRBD1 (5 bases). Germline V gene data show CDR1 as SGHRS and CDR2 as YFSETQ. Trimming removed 3 bases at V and 5 bases at J, with 13 bases between. The CDR3 sequence is 14 residues long. The CDR3 nucleotides are TGCGCCAGCAGCTCCCCAGGGTTTAAAGATACGCAGTATTTT. Protein sequence: CASSSPGFKDTQYF.

CDR3 DNA sequence: TGCGCCAGCAGTGAGGATATGAACACTGAAGCTTTCTTT. As protein: CASSEDMNTEAFF. The rearrangement uses TRBV10-2 and TRBJ1-1; D unclear. Germline loops: CDR1 WSHSY, CDR2 SAAADI. Trimming pared 2 bases from V and 0 bases from J, leaving 4 bases between. This CDR3 is built from 13 residues.